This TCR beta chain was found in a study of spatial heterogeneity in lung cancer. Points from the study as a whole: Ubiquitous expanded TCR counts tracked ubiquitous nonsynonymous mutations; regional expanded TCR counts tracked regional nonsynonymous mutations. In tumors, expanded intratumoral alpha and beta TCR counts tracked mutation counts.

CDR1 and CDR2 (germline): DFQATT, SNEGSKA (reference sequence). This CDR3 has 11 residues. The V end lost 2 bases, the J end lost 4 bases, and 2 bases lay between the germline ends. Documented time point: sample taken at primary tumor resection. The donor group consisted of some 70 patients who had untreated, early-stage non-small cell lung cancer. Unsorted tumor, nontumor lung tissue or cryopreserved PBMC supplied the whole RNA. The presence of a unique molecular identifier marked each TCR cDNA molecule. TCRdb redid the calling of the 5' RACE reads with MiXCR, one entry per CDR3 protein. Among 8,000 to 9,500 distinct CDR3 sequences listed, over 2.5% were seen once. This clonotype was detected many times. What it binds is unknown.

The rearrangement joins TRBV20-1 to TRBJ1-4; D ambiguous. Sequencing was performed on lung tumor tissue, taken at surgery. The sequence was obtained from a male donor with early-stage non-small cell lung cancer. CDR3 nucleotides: TGCAGTGCTAGAAATAATGAAAAACTGTTTTTT. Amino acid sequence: CSARNNEKLFF.